The 18 T cell receptor beta chains given below trace back to one sample, sequenced in a study of human T cells and chemical hapten exposure. As for time point: patch test 3, about 24 weeks after DPC sensitization. Treatment indicated: therapeutic diphenylcyclopropenone sensitization with weekly scalp DPC. TCRdb processed the RACE reads anew with MiXCR; each CDR3 protein has one entry. Among tens of thousands of distinct CDR3 sequences listed, more than 10% were seen once. Material: whole blood, obtained in connection with sensitization to the hapten diphenylcyclopropenone (DPC). The source of these receptors is a woman in her fifties or sixties with alopecia areata. Some clones in this sample may be carry-over from other donors' samples.

The table lists this clonotype with many counts. The chain recombines TRBV12-5 with TRBJ2-3; 8 positions match TRBD2. Trimming removed 6 bases from V and 3 bases from J; junction bases left unmatched: 5. In germline, CDR1 is LGHNT, CDR2 FRNRAP. The CDR3 is 14 residues long. In DNA, the CDR3 is TGTGCTAGTGGCCAAAGCGGGAGTACAGATACGCAGTATTTT. As protein: CASGQSGSTDTQYF.

The table lists this clonotype with many counts. The chain joins TRBV30 to TRBJ1-1; D is ambiguous. CDR3 length: 13 residues. Germline-derived CDR1 and CDR2 are GTSNPN and SVGIG (reference sequence). Deletions cut 1 base from V and 3 bases from J, with 9 bases between. The CDR3 region is CAWSGPPYTEAFF. CDR3 sequence (DNA): TGTGCCTGGAGTGGGCCACCATACACTGAAGCTTTCTTT.

This clonotype has a handful of counts. This chain links TRBV30 with TRBJ1-4; D may be TRBD1 (6 bases). Germline V gene lookup returns CDR1 GTSNPN and CDR2 SVGIG (reference sequence). CDR3 length: 15 residues. With 2 bases removed from V and 6 bases from J, the gap between germline ends came to 16 bases. The CDR3 DNA reads as TGTGCCTGGAGTCCCTCGGCAGGGGAAGATGAAAAACTGTTTTTT. The encoded protein is CAWSPSAGEDEKLFF. The full variable domain, in which reference TRBV30 and TRBJ1-4 provide the parts outside the CDR3, is SQTIHQWPATLVQPVGSPLSLECTVEGTSNPNLYWYRQAAGRGLQLLFYSVGIGQISSEVPQNLSASRPQDRQFILSSKKLLLSDSGFYLCAWSPSAGEDEKLFFGSGTQLSVL.

The chain joins TRBV28 to TRBJ2-4; D is unresolved. CDR1 is MDHEN and CDR2 is SYDVKM in the germline V gene. The V end was cut by 10 bases, the J end by 7 bases, with 11 bases between. The CDR3 sequence is 11 residues long. CDR3 DNA: TGTGCCACCTTGGACCACAACATTCAGTACTTC. Its protein is CATLDHNIQYF.

V gene TRBV7-6 combines with J gene TRBJ2-1, with 11 bases fitting TRBD2. V lost 1 base to trimming and J lost 6 bases; unmatched junction nucleotides: 11. Per the germline V gene, CDR1 is SGHVS and CDR2 is FNYEAQ. This CDR3 comprises 18 residues. The CDR3 loop reads CASSLESGTGLAANEQFF. Written as DNA, the CDR3 is TGTGCCAGCAGCTTAGAGAGCGGGACGGGACTAGCGGCCAATGAGCAGTTCTTC.

V gene TRBV7-3 combines with J gene TRBJ1-6; D not resolved. CDR3 size: 13 residues. Germline V gene data show CDR1 as SGHTA and CDR2 as FQGTGA. V gave up 8 bases and J gave up 10 bases, with 15 bases separating them. CDR3: CASARTERSPLHF. The CDR3 bases are TGTGCCAGCGCTCGTACGGAGAGATCACCCCTCCACTTT.

This clonotype was picked up many times. The chain recombines TRBV5-6 with TRBJ2-1; 8 bases are shared with TRBD2. Germline assignment: CDR1 SGHDT and CDR2 YYEEEE. V gave up 0 bases and J gave up 6 bases; unmatched junction bases: 8. The CDR3 length is 16 residues. Written as DNA, the CDR3 is TGTGCCAGCAGCTTGGTATTGGCGGGGGGTCTCAATGAGCAGTTCTTC. Amino acids: CASSLVLAGGLNEQFF.

This clonotype appeared many times. CDR3: CASRNRDRGSHEQYF. The CDR3 DNA is TGTGCCAGCAGGAACCGGGACAGGGGTAGCCACGAGCAGTACTTC. J is TRBJ2-7 and V is TRBV7-3, with TRBD1 matching 10 bases. Germline CDR1 and CDR2: SGHTA and FQGTGA. Trimming took 6 bases from V and 5 from J; bases not matched to a gene: 10. The CDR3 runs 15 residues. Complete variable domain (other parts from reference TRBV7-3 and TRBJ2-7): GAGVSQTPSNKVTEKGKYVELRCDPISGHTALYWYRQSLGQGPEFLIYFQGTGAADDSGLPNDRFFAVRPEGSVSTLKIQRTERGDSAVYLCASRNRDRGSHEQYFGPGTRLTVT.

This clonotype was seen more than once but under ten times. J is TRBJ2-1 and V is TRBV15; D possibly corresponds to TRBD2 (5 bases). Germline V gene lookup returns CDR1 LNHNV and CDR2 YYDKDF (reference sequence). Trimming stripped 2 bases from V and 0 bases from J, with 14 bases between. The length of the CDR3 is 17 residues. CDR3 bases: TGTGCCACCAGCAGACCCAAACTAGTTAGCTCCTACAATGAGCAGTTCTTC. This codes for CATSRPKLVSSYNEQFF.

This clonotype was observed many times. The chain employs TRBV29-1 and TRBJ1-2; D remains ambiguous. Trimming stripped 1 base from V and 2 bases from J, with 5 bases between. This CDR3 spans 12 amino acids. Germline V gives CDR1 SQVTM, CDR2 ANQGSEA. The CDR3 spells CSVEGENYGYTF. The CDR3 DNA follows: TGCAGCGTTGAAGGGGAAAACTATGGCTACACCTTC.

CDR3 coding DNA: TGCAGTGCTGGGGAGACGAGGGTTAGGCGCAATCAGCCCCAGCATTTT. Its protein is CSAGETRVRRNQPQHF. V usage is TRBV20-1 and J usage is TRBJ1-5; D is unclear. V was clipped by 5 bases and J by 2 bases, with 19 bases between them. This CDR3 spans 16 amino acids. From germline, CDR1 is DFQATT and CDR2 SNEGSKA (reference sequence).

This chain connects TRBV7-2 to TRBJ1-1, with D uncertain. Germline loops: CDR1 SGHTA, CDR2 FQGNSA. V lost 1 base and J lost 7, with 7 bases in between. The CDR3 has 12 residues. The CDR3 sequence: CASSLDFFEAFF. In nucleotides, the CDR3 is TGTGCCAGCAGCTTAGATTTTTTTGAAGCTTTCTTT.

This clonotype was seen more than once but under ten times. The chain combines TRBV29-1 with TRBJ1-1; TRBD1 matches 8 bases. Germline V gives CDR1 SQVTM, CDR2 ANQGSEA. V shed 4 bases, J shed 5 bases, and the junction held 3 bases outside the gene matches. This CDR3 contains 12 residues. CDR3 residues: CSVGTGRTEAFF. Here the CDR3 DNA reads TGCAGCGTTGGGACAGGGAGGACTGAAGCTTTCTTT.

This clonotype has ten or more counts. The gene calls are TRBV28 and TRBJ1-6; TRBD1 might be the D (6 bases). The V and J ends lost 5 bases and 9 bases respectively, with 23 bases between them. Looked up from germline, CDR1 is MDHEN and CDR2 is SYDVKM. The CDR3 extends over 17 amino acids. CDR3 residues: CASSPPTGTHLRSPLHF. The DNA of the CDR3 is TGTGCCAGCAGTCCCCCGACAGGAACCCATCTTCGTTCACCCCTCCACTTT.

The chain is built from TRBV19 and TRBJ2-7; TRBD1 matches at 9 bases. The CDR3 contains 14 residues. Germline loops: CDR1 LNHDA, CDR2 SQIVND (reference sequence). Trimming at V came to 3 bases and at J to 1 base, leaving 1 base not matched to a gene. The CDR3 here is CASSMTGGSYEQYF. CDR3 sequence (DNA): TGTGCCAGTAGTATGACAGGGGGTTCCTACGAGCAGTACTTC.

The chain has TRBV4-1 and TRBJ2-5; D may match TRBD1 or TRBD2 (5 bases each). This CDR3 has 15 amino acids. Looked up from germline, CDR1 is MGHRA and CDR2 is YSYEKL. V lost 3 bases and J 4 bases, leaving 15 bases between the germline ends. CDR3 sequence reads: CASSQGPTAIETQYF. In nucleotides, the CDR3 is TGCGCCAGCAGCCAGGGACCCACGGCGATAGAGACCCAGTACTTC.

This clonotype has just a few counts. V gene TRBV29-1 combines with J gene TRBJ1-1; D gene uncertain. The length of the CDR3 is 12 residues. Germline lookup yields CDR1 SQVTM and CDR2 ANQGSEA. Between the trimmed V and J ends, which lost 0 bases and 6 bases, there was a span of 8 bases. In DNA form, the CDR3 reads TGCAGCGTTGAAGAAACTGGGGCTGAAGCTTTCTTT. This gives the protein CSVEETGAEAFF. Full variable domain (rest looked up from reference TRBV29-1 and TRBJ1-1): SAVISQKPSRDICQRGTSLTIQCQVDSQVTMMFWYRQQPGQSLTLIATANQGSEATYESGFVIDKFPISRPNLTFSTLTVSNMSPEDSSIYLCSVEETGAEAFFGQGTRLTVV.

This clonotype has at least ten counts. This chain connects TRBV10-2 to TRBJ1-2; D is perhaps TRBD1 (5 bases). The germline gives CDR1 WSHSY, CDR2 SAAADI. V gave up 6 bases and J gave up 2 bases, with 13 bases separating them. The CDR3 is made up of 14 amino acids. DNA for the CDR3: TGCGCCAGCAGGGGCGGGACTGGAAACTATGGCTACACCTTC. Translation: CASRGGTGNYGYTF.